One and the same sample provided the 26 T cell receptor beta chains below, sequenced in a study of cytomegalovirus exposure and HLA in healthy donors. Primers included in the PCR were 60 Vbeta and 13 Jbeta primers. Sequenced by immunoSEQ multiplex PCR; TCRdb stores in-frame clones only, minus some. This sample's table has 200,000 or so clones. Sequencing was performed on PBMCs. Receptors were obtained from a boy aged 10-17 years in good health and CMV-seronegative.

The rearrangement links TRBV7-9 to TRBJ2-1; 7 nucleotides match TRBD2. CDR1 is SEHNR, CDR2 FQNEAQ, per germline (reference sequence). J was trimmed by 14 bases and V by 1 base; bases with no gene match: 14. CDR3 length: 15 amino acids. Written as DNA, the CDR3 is TGTGCCAGCAGCTTAGATCTAGCGGACACCACGCGGGAGTTCTTC. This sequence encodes CASSLDLADTTREFF.

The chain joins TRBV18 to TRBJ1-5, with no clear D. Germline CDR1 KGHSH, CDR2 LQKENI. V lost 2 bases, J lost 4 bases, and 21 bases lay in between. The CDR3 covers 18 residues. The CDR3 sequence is CASSPFLLGSPTNQPQHF. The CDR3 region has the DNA TGTGCCAGCTCACCATTTCTTCTGGGTAGCCCCACTAATCAGCCCCAGCATTTT.

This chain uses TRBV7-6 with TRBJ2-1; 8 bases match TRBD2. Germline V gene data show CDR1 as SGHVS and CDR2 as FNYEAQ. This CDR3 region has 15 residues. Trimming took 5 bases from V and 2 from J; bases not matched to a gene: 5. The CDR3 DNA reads TGTGCCAGCAGCACAAGACTAGCGACCTACAATGAGCAGTTCTTC. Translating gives CASSTRLATYNEQFF.

CDR3 sequence (DNA): TGTGCCACCAGCAGAGATGGCCCCACTGAAGCTTTCTTT. The encoded protein is CATSRDGPTEAFF. V and J are TRBV15 and TRBJ1-1; D unresolved. The CDR3 is 13 residues long. CDR1 is LNHNV, CDR2 YYDKDF, per germline (reference sequence). Deletions cut 0 bases from V and 4 bases from J, with 6 bases between.

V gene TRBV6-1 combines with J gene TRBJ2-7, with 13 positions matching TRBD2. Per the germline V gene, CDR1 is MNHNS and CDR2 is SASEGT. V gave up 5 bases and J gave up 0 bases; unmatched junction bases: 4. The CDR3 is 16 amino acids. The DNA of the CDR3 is TGTGCCAGCAGTCAAGGGACTAGCGGGGTCTCCTACGAGCAGTACTTC. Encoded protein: CASSQGTSGVSYEQYF.

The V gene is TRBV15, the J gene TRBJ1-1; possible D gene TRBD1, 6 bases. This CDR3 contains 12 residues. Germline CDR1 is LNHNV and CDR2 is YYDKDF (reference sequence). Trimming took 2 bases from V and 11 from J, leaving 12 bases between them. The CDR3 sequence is CATSRTTGTAFF. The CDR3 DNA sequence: TGTGCCACCAGCAGAACGACAGGCACGGCTTTCTTT.

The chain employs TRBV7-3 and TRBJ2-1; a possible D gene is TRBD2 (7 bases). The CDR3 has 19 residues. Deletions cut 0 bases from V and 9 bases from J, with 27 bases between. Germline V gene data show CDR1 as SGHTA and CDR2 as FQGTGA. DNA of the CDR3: TGTGCCAGCAGCTTAACTCGGGGGGAACGGGCCCCGGAGGGGGTTGAGCAGTTCTTC. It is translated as CASSLTRGERAPEGVEQFF.

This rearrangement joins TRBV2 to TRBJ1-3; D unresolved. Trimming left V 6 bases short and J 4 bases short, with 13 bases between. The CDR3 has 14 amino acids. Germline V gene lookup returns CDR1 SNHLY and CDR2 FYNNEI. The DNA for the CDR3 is TGTGCCAGCAGGCCACGCGGGTACGGAAACACCATATATTTT. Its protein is CASRPRGYGNTIYF.

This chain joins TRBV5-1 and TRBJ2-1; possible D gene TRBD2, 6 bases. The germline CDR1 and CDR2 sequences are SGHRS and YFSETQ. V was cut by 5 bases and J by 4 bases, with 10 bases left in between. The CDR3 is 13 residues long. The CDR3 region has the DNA TGCGCCAGCAGTCGGGGGATTTACAATGAGCAGTTCTTC. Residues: CASSRGIYNEQFF. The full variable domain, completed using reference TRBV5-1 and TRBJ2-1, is KAGVTQTPRYLIKTRGQQVTLSCSPISGHRSVSWYQQTPGQGLQFLFEYFSETQRNKGNFPGRFSGRQFSNSRSEMNVSTLELGDSALYLCASSRGIYNEQFFGPGTRLTVL.

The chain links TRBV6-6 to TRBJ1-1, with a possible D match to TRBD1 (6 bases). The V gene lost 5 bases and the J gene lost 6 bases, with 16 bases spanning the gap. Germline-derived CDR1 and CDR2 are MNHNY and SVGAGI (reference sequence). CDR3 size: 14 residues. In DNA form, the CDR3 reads TGTGCCAGCAGTCGGGACACCAACACCCCTGAAGCTTTCTTT. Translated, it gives CASSRDTNTPEAFF.

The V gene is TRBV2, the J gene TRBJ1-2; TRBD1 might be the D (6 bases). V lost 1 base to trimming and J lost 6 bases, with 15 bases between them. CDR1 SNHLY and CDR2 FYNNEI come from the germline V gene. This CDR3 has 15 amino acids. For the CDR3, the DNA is TGTGCCAGCAGTGAAGGAGGGGGTTTGTATAATGGCTACACCTTC. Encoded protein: CASSEGGGLYNGYTF.

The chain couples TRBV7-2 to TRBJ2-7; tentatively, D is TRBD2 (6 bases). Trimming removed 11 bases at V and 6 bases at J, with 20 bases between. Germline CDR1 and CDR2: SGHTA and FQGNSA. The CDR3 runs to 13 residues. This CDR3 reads CARRGKTWCEQYF. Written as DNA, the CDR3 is TGTGCCCGACGGGGGAAAACCTGGTGCGAGCAGTACTTC.

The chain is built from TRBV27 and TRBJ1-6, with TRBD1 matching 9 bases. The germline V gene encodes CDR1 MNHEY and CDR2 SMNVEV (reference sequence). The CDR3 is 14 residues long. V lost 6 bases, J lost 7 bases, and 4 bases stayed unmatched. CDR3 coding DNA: TGTGCCAGCAGGGACAGGGGACTAAATTCACCCCTCCACTTT. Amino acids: CASRDRGLNSPLHF.

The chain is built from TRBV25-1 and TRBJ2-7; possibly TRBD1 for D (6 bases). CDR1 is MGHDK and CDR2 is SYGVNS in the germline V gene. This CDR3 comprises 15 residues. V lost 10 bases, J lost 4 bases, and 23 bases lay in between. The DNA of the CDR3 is TGTGCCATACCGCTGGCTCGGGACACCAAATACGAGCAGTACTTC. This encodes CAIPLARDTKYEQYF.

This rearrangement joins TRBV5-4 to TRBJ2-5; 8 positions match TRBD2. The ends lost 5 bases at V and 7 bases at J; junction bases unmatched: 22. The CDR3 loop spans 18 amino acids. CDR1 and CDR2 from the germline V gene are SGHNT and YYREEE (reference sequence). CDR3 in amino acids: CASSSEEGSGGAGGTQYF. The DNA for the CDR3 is TGTGCCAGCAGTTCCGAGGAGGGGTCGGGGGGGGCCGGTGGGACCCAGTACTTC.

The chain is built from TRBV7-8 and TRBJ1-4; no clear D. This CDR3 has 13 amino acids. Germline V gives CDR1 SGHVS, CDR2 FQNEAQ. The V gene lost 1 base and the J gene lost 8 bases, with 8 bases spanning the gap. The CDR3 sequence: CASSLGPGEKLFF. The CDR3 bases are TGTGCCAGCAGCTTAGGTCCAGGCGAAAAACTGTTTTTT. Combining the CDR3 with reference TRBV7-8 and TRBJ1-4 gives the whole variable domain GAGVSQSPRYKVAKRGQDVALRCDPISGHVSLFWYQQALGQGPEFLTYFQNEAQLDKSGLPSDRFFAERPEGSVSTLKIQRTQQEDSAVYLCASSLGPGEKLFFGSGTQLSVL.

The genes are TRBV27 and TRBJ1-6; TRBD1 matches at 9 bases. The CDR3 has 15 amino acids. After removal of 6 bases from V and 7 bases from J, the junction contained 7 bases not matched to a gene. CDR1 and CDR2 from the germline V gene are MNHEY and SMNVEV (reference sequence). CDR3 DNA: TGTGCCAGCAGCGGGACAGGGATGGGGAATTCACCCCTCCACTTT. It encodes CASSGTGMGNSPLHF.

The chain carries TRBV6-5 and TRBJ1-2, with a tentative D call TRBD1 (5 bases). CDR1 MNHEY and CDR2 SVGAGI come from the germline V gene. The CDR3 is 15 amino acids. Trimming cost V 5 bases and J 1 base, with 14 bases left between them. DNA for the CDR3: TGTGCCAGCAGTCGGGCAGGGTCCCTTAACTATGGCTACACCTTC. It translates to CASSRAGSLNYGYTF.

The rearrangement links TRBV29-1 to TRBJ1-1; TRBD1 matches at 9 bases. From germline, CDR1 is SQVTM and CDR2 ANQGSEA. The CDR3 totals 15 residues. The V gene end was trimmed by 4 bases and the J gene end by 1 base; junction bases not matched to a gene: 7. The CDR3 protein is CSVVDRGRANTEAFF. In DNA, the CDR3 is TGCAGCGTTGTGGACAGGGGACGAGCGAACACTGAAGCTTTCTTT.

The CDR3 DNA is TGCGCCAGCAGGTTCACTGGGACAGCCAAGGGCGAAGCTTTCTTT. Its translation: CASRFTGTAKGEAFF. The chain joins TRBV5-1 to TRBJ1-1, with TRBD1 matching 7 bases. The V segment lost 5 bases and the J segment 8 bases; nucleotides outside the gene matches: 15. The CDR3 length is 15 residues. Germline lookup yields CDR1 SGHRS and CDR2 YFSETQ.

CDR3 sequence: CSVRDRENEQFF. CDR3 DNA: TGCAGCGTCCGGGACAGGGAGAATGAGCAGTTCTTC. The chain employs TRBV29-1 and TRBJ2-1, with TRBD1 matching over 9 bases. V lost 6 bases to trimming and J lost 7 bases; unmatched junction nucleotides: 4. The CDR3 contains 12 residues. The germline gives CDR1 SQVTM, CDR2 ANQGSEA.

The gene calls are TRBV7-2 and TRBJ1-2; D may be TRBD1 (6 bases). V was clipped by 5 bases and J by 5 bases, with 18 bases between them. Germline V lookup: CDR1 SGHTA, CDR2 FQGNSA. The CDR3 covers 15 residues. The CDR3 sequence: CASSPFGDNLYGYTF. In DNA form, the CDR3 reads TGTGCCAGCAGCCCCTTCGGGGACAACCTATATGGCTACACCTTC.

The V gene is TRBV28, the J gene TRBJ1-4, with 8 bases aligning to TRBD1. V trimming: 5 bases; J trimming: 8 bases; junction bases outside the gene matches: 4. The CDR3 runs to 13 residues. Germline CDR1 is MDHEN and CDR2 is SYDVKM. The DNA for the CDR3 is TGTGCCAGCAGTGGACAGGGAGGCGAAAAACTGTTTTTT. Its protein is CASSGQGGEKLFF.

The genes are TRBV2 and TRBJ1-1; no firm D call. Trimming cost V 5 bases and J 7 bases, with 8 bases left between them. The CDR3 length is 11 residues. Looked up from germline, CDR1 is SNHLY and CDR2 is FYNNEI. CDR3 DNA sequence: TGTGCCAGCAGTCGGCAGGATGAAGCTTTCTTT. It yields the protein CASSRQDEAFF.

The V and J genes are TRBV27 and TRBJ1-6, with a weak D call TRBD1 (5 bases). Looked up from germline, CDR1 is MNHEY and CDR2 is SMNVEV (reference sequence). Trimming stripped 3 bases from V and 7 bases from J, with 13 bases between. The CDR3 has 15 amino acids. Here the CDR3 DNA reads TGTGCCAGCAGTTTCGGGGGACTGGGGAATTCACCCCTCCACTTT. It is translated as CASSFGGLGNSPLHF.

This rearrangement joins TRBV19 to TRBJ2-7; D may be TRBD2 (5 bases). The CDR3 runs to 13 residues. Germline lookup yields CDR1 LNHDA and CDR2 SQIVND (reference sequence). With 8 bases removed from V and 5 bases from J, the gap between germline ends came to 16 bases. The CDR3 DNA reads TGTGCCAGTGGCGGTGGAGGAGGTAACGAGCAGTACTTC. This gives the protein CASGGGGGNEQYF.